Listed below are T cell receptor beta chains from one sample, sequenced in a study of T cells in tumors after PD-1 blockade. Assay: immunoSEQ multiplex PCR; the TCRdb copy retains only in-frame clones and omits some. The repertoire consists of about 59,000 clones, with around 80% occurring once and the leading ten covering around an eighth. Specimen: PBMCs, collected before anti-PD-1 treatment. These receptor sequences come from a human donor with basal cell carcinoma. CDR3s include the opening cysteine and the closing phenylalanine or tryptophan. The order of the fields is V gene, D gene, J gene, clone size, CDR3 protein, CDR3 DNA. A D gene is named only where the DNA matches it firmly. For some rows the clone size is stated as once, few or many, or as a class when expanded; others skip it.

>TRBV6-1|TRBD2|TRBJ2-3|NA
CASSEQAGSTDTQYF
TGTGCCAGCAGTGAACAAGCGGGGAGCACAGATACGCAGTATTTT
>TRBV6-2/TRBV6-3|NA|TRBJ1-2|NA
CASSLGSGYTF
TGTGCCAGCAGTTTGGGGAGCGGCTACACCTTC
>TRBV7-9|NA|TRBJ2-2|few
CASSLVGSTGELFF
TGTGCCAGCAGCTTGGTGGGGAGCACCGGGGAGCTGTTTTTT
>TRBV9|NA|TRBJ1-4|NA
CASSPSLTGHNEKLFF
TGTGCCAGCAGCCCCTCTCTGACAGGACATAATGAAAAACTGTTTTTT
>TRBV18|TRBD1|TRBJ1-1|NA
CASSRTGANTEAFF
TGTGCCAGCTCACGGACAGGGGCGAACACTGAAGCTTTCTTT
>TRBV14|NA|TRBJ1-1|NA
CASSKDTYTEAFF
TGTGCCAGCAGCAAGGACACATACACTGAAGCTTTCTTT
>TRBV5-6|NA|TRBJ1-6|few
CASSFTRSSYNSPLHF
TGTGCCAGCAGCTTTACTAGGAGCTCCTATAATTCACCCCTCCACTTT
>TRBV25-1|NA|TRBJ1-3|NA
CASSEGLSSGGSGNTIYF
TGTGCCAGCAGTGAAGGCCTCTCGTCGGGGGGCTCTGGAAACACCATATATTTT
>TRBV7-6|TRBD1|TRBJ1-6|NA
CASSFGTGVSNSPLHF
TGTGCCAGCAGCTTCGGGACAGGGGTTTCTAATTCACCCCTCCACTTT
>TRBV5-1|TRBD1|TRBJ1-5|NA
CASSLGTVSNQPQHF
TGCGCCAGCAGCCTTGGGACAGTTAGCAATCAGCCCCAGCATTTT
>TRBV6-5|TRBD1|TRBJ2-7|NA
CASRTGQGEQYF
TGTGCCAGCAGAACGGGACAGGGCGAGCAGTACTTC
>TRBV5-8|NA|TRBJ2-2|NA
CASSLGQRAGELFF
TGTGCCAGCAGCTTGGGCCAGAGGGCCGGGGAGCTGTTTTTT
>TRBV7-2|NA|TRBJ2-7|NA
CASSLDRFALYEQYF
TGTGCCAGCAGCTTAGACAGGTTTGCATTGTACGAGCAGTACTTC
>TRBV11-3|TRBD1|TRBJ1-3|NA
CASSSNRGPGNTIYF
TGTGCCAGCAGCTCAAACAGGGGGCCTGGAAACACCATATATTTT
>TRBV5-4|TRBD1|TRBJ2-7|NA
CASSARGTGGFYEQYF
TGTGCCAGCAGCGCTAGGGGTACAGGGGGATTCTACGAGCAGTACTTC
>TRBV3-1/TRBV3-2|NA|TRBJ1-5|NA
CASSQVPRNQPQHF
TGTGCCAGCAGCCAAGTTCCCAGAAATCAGCCCCAGCATTTT
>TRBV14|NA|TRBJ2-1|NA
CASSFQQGGEQFF
TGTGCCAGCAGCTTCCAACAGGGAGGCGAGCAGTTCTTC
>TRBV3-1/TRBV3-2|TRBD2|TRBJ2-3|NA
CASSLKGLAGSTDTQYF
TGTGCCAGCAGCCTTAAAGGACTAGCGGGGAGCACAGATACGCAGTATTTT
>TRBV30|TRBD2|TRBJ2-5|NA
CAGGGSRETQYF
TGTGCCGGCGGGGGGTCGCGAGAGACCCAGTACTTC
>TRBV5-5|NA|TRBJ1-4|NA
CASSLLPTGRNEKLFF
TGTGCCAGCAGCTTGCTCCCAACGGGGCGAAATGAAAAACTGTTTTTT
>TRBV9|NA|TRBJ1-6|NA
CASSVGGPNSALHF
TGTGCCAGCAGCGTTGGCGGGCCTAATTCGGCCCTCCACTTT
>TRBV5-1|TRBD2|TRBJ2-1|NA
CASSLGLAGGPTNEQFF
TGCGCCAGCAGCTTGGGTCTAGCGGGGGGCCCCACTAATGAGCAGTTCTTC
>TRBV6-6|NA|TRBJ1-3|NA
CASTIGHSSGNTIYF
TGTGCCAGTACCATAGGACACAGCTCTGGAAACACCATATATTTT
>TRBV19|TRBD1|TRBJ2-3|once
CASSIKRGPTDTQYF
TGTGCCAGTAGTATTAAGAGGGGGCCCACAGATACGCAGTATTTT
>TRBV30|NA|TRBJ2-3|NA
CAWSGGDTDTQYF
TGTGCCTGGAGTGGGGGGGACACAGATACGCAGTATTTT
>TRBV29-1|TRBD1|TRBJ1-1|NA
CSAFRDRGSEAFF
TGCAGCGCCTTCCGGGACAGGGGATCTGAAGCTTTCTTT
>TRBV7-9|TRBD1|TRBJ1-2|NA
CASGTDRAGYGYTF
TGTGCCAGCGGAACGGACAGGGCGGGCTATGGCTACACCTTC
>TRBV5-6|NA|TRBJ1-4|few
CASSFDGLGEKLFF
TGTGCCAGCAGCTTTGACGGATTAGGTGAAAAACTGTTTTTT
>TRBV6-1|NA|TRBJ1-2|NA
CASSERGAGGYGYTF
TGTGCCAGCAGTGAAAGGGGGGCCGGGGGCTATGGCTACACCTTC
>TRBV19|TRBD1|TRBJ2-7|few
CASSIVETGLGEQYF
TGTGCCAGTAGTATAGTCGAGACAGGGCTAGGCGAGCAGTACTTC